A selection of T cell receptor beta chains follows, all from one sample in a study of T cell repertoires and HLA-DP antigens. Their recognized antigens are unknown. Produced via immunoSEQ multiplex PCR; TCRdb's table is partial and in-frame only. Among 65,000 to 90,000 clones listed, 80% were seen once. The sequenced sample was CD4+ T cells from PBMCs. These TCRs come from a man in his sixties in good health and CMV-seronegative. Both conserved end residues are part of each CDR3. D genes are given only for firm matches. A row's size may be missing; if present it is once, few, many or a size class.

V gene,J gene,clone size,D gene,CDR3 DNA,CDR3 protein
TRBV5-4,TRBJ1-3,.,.,TGTGCCAGCAGACCGGGTGGCTCGGACTCTGGAAACACCATATATTTT,CASRPGGSDSGNTIYF
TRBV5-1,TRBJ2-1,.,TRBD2,TGCGCCAGCAGCTCGACCGGGACTAGCGGGAGTGGGTGGTTCTTC,CASSSTGTSGSGWFF
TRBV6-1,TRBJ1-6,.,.,TGTGCCAGCAGTGAGGACAGATCCTATTCACCCCTCCACTTT,CASSEDRSYSPLHF
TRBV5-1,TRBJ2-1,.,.,TGCGCCAGCAGCTTGGATTCGGTAGGGTTGAATGAGCAGTTCTTC,CASSLDSVGLNEQFF
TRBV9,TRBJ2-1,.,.,TGTGCCAGCAGCGTAGGGTCCCTGGAGTACGGTGAGCAGTTCTTC,CASSVGSLEYGEQFF
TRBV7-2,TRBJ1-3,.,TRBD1,TGTGCCAGCAGCTACCGGACAGGGAACTCTGGAAACACCATATATTTT,CASSYRTGNSGNTIYF
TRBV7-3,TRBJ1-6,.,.,TGTGCCAGCAGCGGGGATATTTCACCCCTCCACTTT,CASSGDISPLHF
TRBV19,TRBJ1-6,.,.,TGTGCCAGTACCGTCACGAGGGGCAAAGATTCACCCCTCCACTTT,CASTVTRGKDSPLHF
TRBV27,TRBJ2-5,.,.,TGTGCCAGCAGTTTGGAAGGACAAGAGACCCAGTACTTC,CASSLEGQETQYF
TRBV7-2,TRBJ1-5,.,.,TGTGCCAGCAGCCGGGGGGCAGCTAGCAATCAGCCCCAGCATTTT,CASSRGAASNQPQHF
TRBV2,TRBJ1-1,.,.,TGTGCCAGCGGCCGGGACCCAGGACGGTATCCTTTCTTT,CASGRDPGRYPFF
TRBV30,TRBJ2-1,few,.,TGTGCCTGGGCCCGGAGTAGCCGATACAATGAGCAGTTCTTC,CAWARSSRYNEQFF
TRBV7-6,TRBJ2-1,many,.,TGTGCCAGCAGCTTGCAAGGGGGGGTCGGCAATGAGCAGTTCTTC,CASSLQGGVGNEQFF
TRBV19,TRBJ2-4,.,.,TGTGCCAGTAGTTCCGACAGATCCAAAAACATTCAGTACTTC,CASSSDRSKNIQYF
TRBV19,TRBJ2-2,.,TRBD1,TGTGCCAGTAGCCCATCACAGGGGATTGGAATGATGTTTTTT,CASSPSQGIGMMFF
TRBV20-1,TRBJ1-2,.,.,TGCAGTGCTGCCCTGGGGCACGGCCGGACCTTC,CSAALGHGRTF
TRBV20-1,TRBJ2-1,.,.,TGCAGTGCTAGAAAGGGAGATGAGCAGTTCTTC,CSARKGDEQFF
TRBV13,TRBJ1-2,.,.,TGTGCCAGCAGCTCCGGGCGGACAGACAGATACTATGGCTACACCTTC,CASSSGRTDRYYGYTF
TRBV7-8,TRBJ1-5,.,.,TGTGCCAGCAGCCTCCTGGGGGGCGGGAGCAATCAGCCCCAGCATTTT,CASSLLGGGSNQPQHF
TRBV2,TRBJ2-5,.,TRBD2,TGTGCCAGCATCAGGTCTAGCGGGGCTGAAGAGACCCAGTACTTC,CASIRSSGAEETQYF
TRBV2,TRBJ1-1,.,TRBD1,TGTGCCAGCAGCTTACAGGGGATGAACACTGAAGCTTTCTTT,CASSLQGMNTEAFF
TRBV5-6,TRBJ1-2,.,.,TGTGCCAGCAGCCCTCCCGGGGGAGGGGACTATGGCTACACCTTC,CASSPPGGGDYGYTF
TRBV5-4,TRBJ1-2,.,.,TGTGCCAGCAGCTTGGATCCGGGGGCTGGCGGCTACACCTTC,CASSLDPGAGGYTF
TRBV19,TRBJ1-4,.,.,TGTGCCAGTAGTGCCCGGGACGGAGGATCTAATGAAAAACTGTTTTTT,CASSARDGGSNEKLFF
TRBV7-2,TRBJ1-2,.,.,TGTGCCAGCAGCCCACCCGGTAGTAACTATGGCTACACCTTC,CASSPPGSNYGYTF
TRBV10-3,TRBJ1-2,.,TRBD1,TGTGCCATTGACAGGGGGCGAAATGGCTACACCTTC,CAIDRGRNGYTF
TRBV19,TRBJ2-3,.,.,TGTGCCAGTAGTCCTTACACAGATACGCAGTATTTT,CASSPYTDTQYF
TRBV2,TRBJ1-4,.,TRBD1,TGTGCCAGCCACGCCGGGACAGGGGATGAAAAACTGTTTTTT,CASHAGTGDEKLFF
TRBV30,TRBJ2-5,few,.,TGTGCCTGGAGATACCCCGGAGGGGAGACCCAGTACTTC,CAWRYPGGETQYF
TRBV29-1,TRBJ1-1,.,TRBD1,TGCAGCGTTGTACCCCGGACAGGGGGGGACACTGAAGCTTTCTTT,CSVVPRTGGDTEAFF
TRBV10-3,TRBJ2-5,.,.,TGTGCCATCAGTGAGTCGACGTACTTTGAACAGACCCAGTACTTC,CAISESTYFEQTQYF
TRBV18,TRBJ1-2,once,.,TGTGCCAGCTCAAAGGAGGGCTTGGGCTACACCTTC,CASSKEGLGYTF
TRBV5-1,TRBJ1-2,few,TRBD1,TGCGCCAGCAGCCAACCGGGACAGGGGAAGTTCGACCATGGCTACACCTTC,CASSQPGQGKFDHGYTF
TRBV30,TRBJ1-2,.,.,TGTGCCTGGAGTGTAGGGCAGTATGGCTACACCTTC,CAWSVGQYGYTF
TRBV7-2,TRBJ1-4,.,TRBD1,TGTGCCAGCAGCCCCCGACAGGGACTTAATGAAAAACTGTTTTTT,CASSPRQGLNEKLFF
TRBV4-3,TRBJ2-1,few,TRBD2,TGCGCCAGCAGCCAAGACCAAACTAGCGGGGGAAAGTTCTTC,CASSQDQTSGGKFF
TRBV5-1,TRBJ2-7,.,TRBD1,TGCGCCAGCAGGGGAGACAGGGTAACCTACGAGCAGTACTTC,CASRGDRVTYEQYF
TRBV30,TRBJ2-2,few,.,TGTGCCTGGAGTTCCCTCACAAGGACCGGGGAGCTGTTTTTT,CAWSSLTRTGELFF
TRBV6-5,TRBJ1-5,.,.,TGTGCCAGCAGCCGGCAAGGCAATCAGCCCCAGCATTTT,CASSRQGNQPQHF
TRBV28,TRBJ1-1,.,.,TGTGCCAGCAGTCCGGCGCTGAACACTGAAGCTTTCTTT,CASSPALNTEAFF
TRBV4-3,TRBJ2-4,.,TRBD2,TGCGCCAGCAGCCAAGGCACGGTAGCGGGAGGCGGGGCCAAAAACATTCAGTACTTC,CASSQGTVAGGGAKNIQYF
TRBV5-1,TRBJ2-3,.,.,TGCGCCAGCAGCTTGTTTGCAGATACGCAGTATTTT,CASSLFADTQYF
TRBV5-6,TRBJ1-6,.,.,TGTGCCAGCAGCTTGATGCCGGACGGTAATTCACCCCTCCACTTT,CASSLMPDGNSPLHF
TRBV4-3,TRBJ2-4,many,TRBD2,TGCGCCGGATATAGCGGGAGGGGGTACATTCAGTACTTC,CAGYSGRGYIQYF
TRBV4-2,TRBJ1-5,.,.,TGTGCCAGCAGCCAAGATGCAGGTGCCCATCAGCCCCAGCATTTT,CASSQDAGAHQPQHF
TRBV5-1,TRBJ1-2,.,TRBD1,TGTGCCAGCAGCGCGACAGGGGCCAACTATGGCTACACCTTC,CASSATGANYGYTF
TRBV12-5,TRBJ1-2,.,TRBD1,TGTGCTAGTGGCCGGGACAGCGTTGATGGCTACACCTTC,CASGRDSVDGYTF
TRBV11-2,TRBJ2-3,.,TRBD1,TGTGCCAGCAGTCAGGACAGGGGGGATACGCAGTATTTT,CASSQDRGDTQYF
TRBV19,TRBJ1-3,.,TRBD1,TGTGCCACCAGACAGGGGGGAAACACCATATATTTT,CATRQGGNTIYF
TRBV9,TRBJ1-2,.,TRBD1,TGTGCCAGCACCACGGGACAGATGAACTATGGCTACACCTTC,CASTTGQMNYGYTF
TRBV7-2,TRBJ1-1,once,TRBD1,TGTGCCAGCAGCTTCTATGGGGGCAGACAGGGAGCTTTCTTT,CASSFYGGRQGAFF
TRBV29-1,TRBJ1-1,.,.,TGCAGCGTTTATAATCCGAACACTGAAGCTTTCTTT,CSVYNPNTEAFF
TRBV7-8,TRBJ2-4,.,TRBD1,TGTGCCAGCAGAAGGGACAGGGGGTCCAAAAACATTCAGTACTTC,CASRRDRGSKNIQYF